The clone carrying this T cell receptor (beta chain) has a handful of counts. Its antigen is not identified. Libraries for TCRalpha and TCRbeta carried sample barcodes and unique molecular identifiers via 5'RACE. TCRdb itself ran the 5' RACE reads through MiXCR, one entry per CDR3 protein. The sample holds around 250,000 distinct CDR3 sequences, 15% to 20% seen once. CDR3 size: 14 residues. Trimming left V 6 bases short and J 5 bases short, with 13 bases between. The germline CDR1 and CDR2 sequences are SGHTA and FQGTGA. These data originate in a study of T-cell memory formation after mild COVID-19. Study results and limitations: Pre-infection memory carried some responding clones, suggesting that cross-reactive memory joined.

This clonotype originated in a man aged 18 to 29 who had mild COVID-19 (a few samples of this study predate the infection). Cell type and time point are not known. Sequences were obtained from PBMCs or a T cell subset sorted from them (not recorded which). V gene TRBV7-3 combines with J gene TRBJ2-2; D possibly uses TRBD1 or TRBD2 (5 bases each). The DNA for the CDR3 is TGTGCCAGCAGACCGGGGCATAGGACCGGGGAGCTGTTTTTT. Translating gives CASRPGHRTGELFF.